This T cell receptor (beta chain) was found in a study of post-analysis software for immune sequencing data (dated by TCRdb to between 2014 and 2016). With respect to the entire study: Recorded disease courses included relapsing-remitting, secondary progressive and progressive-relapsing multiple sclerosis, with some patients lacking subtype annotation. The multiple sclerosis patient repertoires were compared with about a dozen previously published healthy control repertoires from donors aged 6 to 25 years. A subset of samples was prepared in parallel using single-end sample barcoding, then pooled and co-amplified after Illumina adapter ligation.

The library was produced with PCR. Sequencing was performed on an Illumina HiSeq 2500. Unique molecular identifiers were incorporated into TCR beta cDNA libraries to reduce PCR and sequencing biases. Every 1 to 10 million input T cells yielded 500,000 or so cDNA molecules, meaning each molecule approximated one T cell. The patient libraries were prepared and sequenced with the same protocol used for the earlier healthy control dataset. Samples belonging to the same batch were prepared together, multiplexed and sequenced on a shared HiSeq lane. Concerning the study's data processing: MIGEC was used to process the raw barcoded reads, and molecular identifier groups with only a single read were discarded before consensus assembly and CDR3 extraction. Clonotype tables were post-analysed with VDJtools, and diversity was normalized by down-sampling all datasets to the smallest sample size. To correct batch-related cross-sample contamination, repertoire overlap clustering matched CDR3 amino acid sequences but not nucleotide sequences. In-frame beta chains were kept once TCRdb had trimmed the public reads at Q25 with fastp and called clones with MiXCR. Each entry is one CDR3 protein sequence, shown with its most common DNA and genes. These V and J calls originate from TCRdb's pipeline instead of the authors' own analysis. This sample is represented by hundreds of thousands of distinct CDR3 sequences; 44% of them were singletons. The ten biggest clones cover under 2% of the sample.

The paper's findings and limits, for the study overall: The control group was slightly older than the multiple sclerosis patient group. Multiple sclerosis patients had significantly lower normalized Chao1 diversity than controls, a result that suggests substantial peripheral T-cell clonal expansion. Patients showed significantly higher frequencies than controls for a handful of TRBV segments, among them TRBV5-6, TRBV5-1 and TRBV20-1. Direct clustering with F measure revealed strong co-clustering of samples prepared in the same batch, which led to a batch-effect correction.

To demonstrate the VDJtools post-analysis software, TCR beta repertoires were profiled from the peripheral blood of roughly 14 young patients with multiple sclerosis. The patients with multiple sclerosis were children and adolescents between about 6 and 16 years of age. There are a few counts of this clonotype. Its antigen target is currently unknown. Within one base of it there is no much larger clone, and no base qualities were kept. After removal of 0 bases from V and 4 bases from J, the junction retains 12 bases not matched to a gene. The CDR1 and CDR2 encoded by the germline V gene (reference sequence) are SSHAT and FNYEAQ. Spanning cysteine to phenylalanine, the CDR3 consists of 19 amino acids. Only CDR3 DNA is held: 57 bases, read in frame from base 1.

This chain is built from TRBV7-7 and TRBJ2-5, with 12 junctional bases fitting TRBD2. The specimen was blood. This clonotype originated in a girl between 10 and 17 years old with multiple sclerosis. The DNA is TGTGCCAGCAGCTTAGCCCCTAGCGGGGGGGGCACGGTTGTAGAGACCCAGTACTTC. The encoded protein is CASSLAPSGGGTVVETQYF.